This T cell receptor (beta chain) was profiled in a study of blood T cell repertoires in COVID-19 (TCRdb year 2020). In the study overall: The collaborator samples originated in the United States, Italy and Spain and spanned the acute and convalescent phases of COVID-19. The prospective study material was composed of cDNA or gDNA derived from T cells, B-cell-depleted T cells, or PBMCs. The dataset comprised deeply sampled blood TCRbeta repertoires from subjects exposed to, actively infected with, or recovered from COVID-19. The repertoires were made available in a free public database intended to serve as a resource for research on the immune response to SARS-CoV-2. Samples were obtained from the ongoing ImmuneRACE study (first 160 participants) and from some 1,300 subjects provided by 6 global collaborators. Sample metadata almost always included a de-identified subject ID, COVID-19 status, age in years and sex. Where HLA class I and class II types were available, the types were taken from metadata supplied by the sample provider, not from assay-based typing. Results and caveats for the whole study, not just this receptor: Clinical and demographic metadata were provided uncurated, with the amount varying by source and participant.

In Seattle, one collaborating source enrolled patients while the infection was active and tracked those patients longitudinally over the course of disease. Each collaborating institution followed its own protocols to collect whole blood in K2EDTA tubes. For TCRbeta analysis, collaborators shipped samples as frozen whole blood, isolated PBMCs, or DNA extracted from either of those sample types. In its sample, this clone was seen once. What antigen it recognizes has not been identified. Base-call qualities are not available, and no considerably larger clone is one nucleotide away. The CDR3 goes from the cysteine to the phenylalanine over 15 residues. Just CDR3 DNA is preserved here, 45 bases in frame from base 1. CDR1 and CDR2 are read off the germline V gene as MDHEN and SYDVKM. Relative to germline, V is missing 4 bases and J is missing 6 bases, with 6 bases of the junction outside any gene match.

TCRbeta CDR3 regions were amplified from genomic DNA by means of the immunoSEQ Assay, a bias-controlled multiplex PCR. The paper's data handling went like this. Nucleated cell counts per sample were estimated from amplification of reference gene primers within the assay. Sequence reads were collapsed and filtered to measure the absolute abundance of every unique TCRbeta CDR3 rearrangement. For each sample, productive Simpson clonality was calculated by taking the square root of Simpson's diversity index across productive rearrangements. TCRdb carries this immuneACCESS record with in-frame sequences only. Its versions omit some clonotypes, under half of them owing to an unresolved V gene in the studies checked, with the rest unexplained. Clone size and V and J calls were adopted from that table, with D and trimming inferred from the DNA. Across this sample there are around 310,000 clones, with almost 90% seen only once. The top ten clonotypes cover more than 0.85% of the sample.

The TCR originated in a woman aged 40 to 55 with COVID-19, enrolled during active disease. Material for sequencing was peripheral blood. The chain links TRBV28 with TRBJ1-4; TRBD1 matches 9 bases in the middle. This receptor has the CDR3 CASSSSGQGHEKLFF. The DNA sequence is given as TGTGCCAGCAGTTCCTCGGGACAGGGTCATGAAAAACTGTTTTTT.